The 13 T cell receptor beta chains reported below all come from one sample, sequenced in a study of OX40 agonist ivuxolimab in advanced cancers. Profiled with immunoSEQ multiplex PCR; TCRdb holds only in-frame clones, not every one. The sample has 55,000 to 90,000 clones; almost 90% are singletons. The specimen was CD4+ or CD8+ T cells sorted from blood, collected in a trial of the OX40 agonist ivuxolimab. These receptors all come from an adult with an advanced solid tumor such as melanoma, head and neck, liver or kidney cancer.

CDR3 sequence: CASSTGTYSGNTIYF. The CDR3, as DNA: TGTGCCAGCAGCACCGGGACCTACTCTGGAAACACCATATATTTT. The chain has TRBV5-4 and TRBJ1-3; tentatively, D is TRBD1 (5 bases). There are 15 residues in the CDR3. V was cut by 4 bases and J by 0 bases, with 11 bases left in between. Germline CDR1 reads SGHNT; CDR2 reads YYREEE (reference sequence).

This chain's CDR3 is CASSHPGTWKGTQYF. For the CDR3, the DNA is TGTGCCAGCAGCCACCCTGGGACCTGGAAGGGTACGCAGTATTTT. J is TRBJ2-3 and V is TRBV14, with D perhaps given as TRBD1 or TRBD2 (5 bases each). Germline V CDR1 and CDR2: SGHDN, FVKESK. The V end was cut by 3 bases, the J end by 8 bases, with 18 bases between. This CDR3 is 15 amino acids long. Full variable domain (missing parts from reference TRBV14 and TRBJ2-3): EAGVTQFPSHSVIEKGQTVTLRCDPISGHDNLYWYRRVMGKEIKFLLHFVKESKQDESGMPNNRFLAERTGGTYSTLKVQPAELEDSGVYFCASSHPGTWKGTQYFGPGTRLTVL.

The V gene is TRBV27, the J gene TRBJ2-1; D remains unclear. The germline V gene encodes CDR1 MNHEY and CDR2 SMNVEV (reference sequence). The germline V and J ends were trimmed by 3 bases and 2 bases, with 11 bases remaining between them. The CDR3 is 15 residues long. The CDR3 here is CASSLVSGTYNEQFF. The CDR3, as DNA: TGTGCCAGCAGTTTGGTTAGTGGAACCTACAATGAGCAGTTCTTC.

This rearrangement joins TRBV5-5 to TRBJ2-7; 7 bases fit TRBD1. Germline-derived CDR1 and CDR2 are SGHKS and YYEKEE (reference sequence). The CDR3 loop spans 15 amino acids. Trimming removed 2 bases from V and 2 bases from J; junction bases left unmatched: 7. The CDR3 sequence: CASSFTPGQTYEQYF. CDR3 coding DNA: TGTGCCAGCAGCTTTACGCCGGGACAGACCTACGAGCAGTACTTC.

The CDR3 nucleotides read TGTGCCAGCAGCGGGACAGGGGCACCAGGTCAGCCCCAGCATTTT. This sequence encodes CASSGTGAPGQPQHF. The chain recombines TRBV6-4 with TRBJ1-5; 10 positions match TRBD1. The germline V gene encodes CDR1 MRHNA and CDR2 SNTAGT. The CDR3 sequence is 15 residues long. Trimming took 6 bases from V and 6 from J; bases not matched to a gene: 8.

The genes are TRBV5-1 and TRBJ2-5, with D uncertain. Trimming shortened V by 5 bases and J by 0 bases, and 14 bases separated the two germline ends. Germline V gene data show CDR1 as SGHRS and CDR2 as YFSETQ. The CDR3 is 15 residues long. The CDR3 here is CASSNPAPYQETQYF. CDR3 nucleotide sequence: TGCGCCAGCAGTAACCCCGCACCGTACCAAGAGACCCAGTACTTC.

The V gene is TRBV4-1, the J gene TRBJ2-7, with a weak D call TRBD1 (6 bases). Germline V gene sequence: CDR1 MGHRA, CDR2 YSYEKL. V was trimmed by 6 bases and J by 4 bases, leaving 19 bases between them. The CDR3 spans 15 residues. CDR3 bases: TGCGCCAGCAGTTTCAATTGGGGCCAGGGGTACGAGCAGTACTTC. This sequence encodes CASSFNWGQGYEQYF.

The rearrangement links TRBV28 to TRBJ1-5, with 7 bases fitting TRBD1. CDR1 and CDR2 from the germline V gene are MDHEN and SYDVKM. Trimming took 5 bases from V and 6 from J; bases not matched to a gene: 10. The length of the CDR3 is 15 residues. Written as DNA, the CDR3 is TGTGCCAGCAGTGAAAGGGACAGCCTATTTCAGCCCCAGCATTTT. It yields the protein CASSERDSLFQPQHF.

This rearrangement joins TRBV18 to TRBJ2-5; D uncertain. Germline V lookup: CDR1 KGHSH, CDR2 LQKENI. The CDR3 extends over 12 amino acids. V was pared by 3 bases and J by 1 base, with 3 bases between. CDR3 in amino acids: CASSPAQETQYF. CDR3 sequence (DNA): TGTGCCAGCTCACCGGCCCAAGAGACCCAGTACTTC.

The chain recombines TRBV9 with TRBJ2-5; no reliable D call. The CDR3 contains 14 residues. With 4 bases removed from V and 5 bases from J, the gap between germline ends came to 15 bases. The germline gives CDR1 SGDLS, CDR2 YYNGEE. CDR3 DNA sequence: TGTGCCAGCAGCATAGGGATCGAATCGGAGACCCAGTACTTC. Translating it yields CASSIGIESETQYF.

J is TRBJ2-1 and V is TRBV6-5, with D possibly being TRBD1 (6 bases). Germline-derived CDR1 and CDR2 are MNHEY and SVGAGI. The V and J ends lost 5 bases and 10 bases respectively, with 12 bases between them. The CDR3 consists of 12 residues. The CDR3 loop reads CASSDLRGEQFF. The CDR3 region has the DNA TGTGCCAGCAGTGACTTAAGGGGGGAGCAGTTCTTC.

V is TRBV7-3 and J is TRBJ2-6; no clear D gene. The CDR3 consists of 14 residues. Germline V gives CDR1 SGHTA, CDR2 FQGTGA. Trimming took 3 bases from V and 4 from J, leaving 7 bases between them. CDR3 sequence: CASSFVSGANVLTF. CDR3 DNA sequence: TGTGCCAGCAGCTTCGTCTCAGGGGCCAACGTCCTGACTTTC.

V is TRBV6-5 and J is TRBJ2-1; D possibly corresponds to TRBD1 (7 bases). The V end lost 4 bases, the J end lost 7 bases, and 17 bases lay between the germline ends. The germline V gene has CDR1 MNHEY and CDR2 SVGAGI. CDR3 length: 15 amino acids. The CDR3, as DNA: TGTGCCAGCAGTTTTAGGGGCAGGGGGAGGAATGAGCAGTTCTTC. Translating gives CASSFRGRGRNEQFF.